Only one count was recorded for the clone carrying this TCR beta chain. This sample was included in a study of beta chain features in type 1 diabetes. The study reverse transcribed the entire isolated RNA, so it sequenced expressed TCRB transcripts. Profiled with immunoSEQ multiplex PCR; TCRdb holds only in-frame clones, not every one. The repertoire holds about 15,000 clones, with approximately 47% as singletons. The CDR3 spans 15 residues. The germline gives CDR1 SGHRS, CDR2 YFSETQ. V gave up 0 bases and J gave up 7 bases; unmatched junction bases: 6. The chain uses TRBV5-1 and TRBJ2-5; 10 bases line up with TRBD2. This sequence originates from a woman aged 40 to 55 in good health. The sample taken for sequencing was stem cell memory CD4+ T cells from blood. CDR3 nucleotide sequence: TGCGCCAGCAGCTTGGTAGGGACTAGCGTTGGGACCCAGTACTTC. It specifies CASSLVGTSVGTQYF. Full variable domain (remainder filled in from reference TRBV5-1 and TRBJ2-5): KAGVTQTPRYLIKTRGQQVTLSCSPISGHRSVSWYQQTPGQGLQFLFEYFSETQRNKGNFPGRFSGRQFSNSRSEMNVSTLELGDSALYLCASSLVGTSVGTQYFGPGTRLLVL.